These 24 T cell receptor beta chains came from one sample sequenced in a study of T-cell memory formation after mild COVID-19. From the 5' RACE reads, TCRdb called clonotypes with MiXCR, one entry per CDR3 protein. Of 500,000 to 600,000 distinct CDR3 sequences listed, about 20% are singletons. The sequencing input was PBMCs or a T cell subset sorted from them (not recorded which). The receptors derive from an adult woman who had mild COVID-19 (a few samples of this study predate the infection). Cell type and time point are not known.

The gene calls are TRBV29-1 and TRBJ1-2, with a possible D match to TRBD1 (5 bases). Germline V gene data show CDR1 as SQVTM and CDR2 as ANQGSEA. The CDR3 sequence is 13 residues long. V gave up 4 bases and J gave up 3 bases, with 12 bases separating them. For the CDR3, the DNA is TGCAGCGTTGTAAAAGGGGCAGACTATGGCTACACCTTC. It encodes CSVVKGADYGYTF.

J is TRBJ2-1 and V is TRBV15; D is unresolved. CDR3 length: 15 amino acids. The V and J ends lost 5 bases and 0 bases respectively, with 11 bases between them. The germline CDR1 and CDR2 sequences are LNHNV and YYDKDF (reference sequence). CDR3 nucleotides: TGTGCCACCAGCGACTTCCTGAGCTCCTACAATGAGCAGTTCTTC. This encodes CATSDFLSSYNEQFF.

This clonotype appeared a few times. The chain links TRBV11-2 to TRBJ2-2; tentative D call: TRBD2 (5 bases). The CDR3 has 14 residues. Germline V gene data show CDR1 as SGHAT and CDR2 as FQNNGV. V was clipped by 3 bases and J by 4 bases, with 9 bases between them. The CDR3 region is CASSFRTFTGELFF. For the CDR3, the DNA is TGTGCCAGCAGCTTCAGGACTTTCACCGGGGAGCTGTTTTTT.

Written as DNA, the CDR3 is TGCGCCAGCAGCCAGGAAACGACAGGGCGTTCACCCCTCCACTTT. Protein sequence: CASSQETTGRSPLHF. The rearrangement joins TRBV4-3 to TRBJ1-6, with 7 bases lining up with TRBD1. This CDR3 contains 15 residues. V shed 3 bases, J shed 9 bases, and the junction held 8 bases outside the gene matches. Per germline, CDR1 LGHNA and CDR2 YSLEER.

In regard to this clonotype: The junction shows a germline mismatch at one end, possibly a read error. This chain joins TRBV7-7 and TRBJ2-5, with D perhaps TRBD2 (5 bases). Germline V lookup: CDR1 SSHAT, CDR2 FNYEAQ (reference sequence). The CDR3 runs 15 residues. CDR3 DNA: TGTGCTAGCAGCTTATTAGTAGGAGGCGGAGAGACCCAGTACTTC. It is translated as CASSLLVGGGETQYF.

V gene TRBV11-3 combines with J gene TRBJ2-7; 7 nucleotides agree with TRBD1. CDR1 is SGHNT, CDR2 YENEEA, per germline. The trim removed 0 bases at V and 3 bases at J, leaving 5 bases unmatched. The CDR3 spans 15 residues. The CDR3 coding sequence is TGTGCCAGCAGCTTAGATTGGAACAGGGGCTACGAGCAGTACTTC. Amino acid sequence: CASSLDWNRGYEQYF. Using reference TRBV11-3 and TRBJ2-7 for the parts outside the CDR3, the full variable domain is EAGVVQSPRYKIIEKKQPVAFWCNPISGHNTLYWYLQNLGQGPELLIRYENEEAVDDSQLPKDRFSAERLKGVDSTLKIQPAELGDSAVYLCASSLDWNRGYEQYFGPGTRLTVT.

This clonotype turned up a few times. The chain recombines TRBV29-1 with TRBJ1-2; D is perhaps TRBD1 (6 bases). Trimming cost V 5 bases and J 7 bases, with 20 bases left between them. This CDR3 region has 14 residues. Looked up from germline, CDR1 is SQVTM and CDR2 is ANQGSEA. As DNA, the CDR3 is TGCAGCGTTCGGGACACCCTAAGAGCGGCTGGCTACACCTTC. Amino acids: CSVRDTLRAAGYTF.

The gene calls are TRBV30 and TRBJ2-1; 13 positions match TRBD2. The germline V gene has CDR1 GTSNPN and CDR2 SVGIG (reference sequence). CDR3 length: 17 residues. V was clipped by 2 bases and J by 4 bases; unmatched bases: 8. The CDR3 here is CAWSHPGLAGRYNEQFF. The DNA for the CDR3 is TGTGCCTGGAGTCACCCGGGACTAGCGGGAAGGTACAATGAGCAGTTCTTC.

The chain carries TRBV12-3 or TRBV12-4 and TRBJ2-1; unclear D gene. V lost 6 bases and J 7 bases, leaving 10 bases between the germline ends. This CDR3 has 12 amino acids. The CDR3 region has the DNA TGTGCCAGCAGCTCCTGGCAGAATGAGCAGTTCTTC. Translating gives CASSSWQNEQFF.

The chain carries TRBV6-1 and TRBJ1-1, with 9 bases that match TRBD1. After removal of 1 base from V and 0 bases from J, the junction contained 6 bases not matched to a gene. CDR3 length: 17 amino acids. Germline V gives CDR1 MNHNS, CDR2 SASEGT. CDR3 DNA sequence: TGTGCCAGCAGTGAAGGGAGACAGGGGGGGATGAACACTGAAGCTTTCTTT. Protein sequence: CASSEGRQGGMNTEAFF.

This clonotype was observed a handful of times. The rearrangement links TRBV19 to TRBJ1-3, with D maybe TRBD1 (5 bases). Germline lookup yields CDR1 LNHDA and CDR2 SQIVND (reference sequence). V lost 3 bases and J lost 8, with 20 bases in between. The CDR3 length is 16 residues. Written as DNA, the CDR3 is TGTGCCAGTAGTATGAGGCGGACGGACACGGCGGACACCATATATTTT. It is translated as CASSMRRTDTADTIYF.

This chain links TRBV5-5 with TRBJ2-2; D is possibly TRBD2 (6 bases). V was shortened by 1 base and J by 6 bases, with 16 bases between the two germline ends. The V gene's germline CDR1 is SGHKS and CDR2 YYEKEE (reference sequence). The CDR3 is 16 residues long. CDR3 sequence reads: CASSLRPGTAAGELFF. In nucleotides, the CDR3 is TGTGCCAGCAGCTTGCGCCCCGGGACTGCGGCCGGGGAGCTGTTTTTT. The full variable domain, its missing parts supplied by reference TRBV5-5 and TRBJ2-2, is DAGVTQSPTHLIKTRGQQVTLRCSPISGHKSVSWYQQVLGQGPQFIFQYYEKEERGRGNFPDRFSARQFPNYSSELNVNALLLGDSALYLCASSLRPGTAAGELFFGEGSRLTVL.

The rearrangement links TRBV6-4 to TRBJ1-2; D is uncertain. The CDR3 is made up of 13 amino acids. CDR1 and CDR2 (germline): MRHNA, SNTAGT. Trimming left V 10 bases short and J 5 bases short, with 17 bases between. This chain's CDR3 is CATLKRRLYGYTF. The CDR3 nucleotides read TGTGCCACCTTGAAAAGGAGGTTATATGGCTACACCTTC.

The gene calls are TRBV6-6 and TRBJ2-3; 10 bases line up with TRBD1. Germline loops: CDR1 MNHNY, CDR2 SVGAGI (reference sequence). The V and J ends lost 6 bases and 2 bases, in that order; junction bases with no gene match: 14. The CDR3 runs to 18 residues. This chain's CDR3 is CASREGQGQQTNTDTQYF. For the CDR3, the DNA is TGTGCCAGCAGAGAGGGACAGGGGCAACAGACTAACACAGATACGCAGTATTTT.

The CDR3 here is CATSDLGTGKQETQYF. The CDR3 DNA sequence: TGTGCCACCAGTGATTTGGGGACAGGTAAACAAGAGACCCAGTACTTC. V usage is TRBV24-1 and J usage is TRBJ2-5; 8 positions agree with TRBD1. The V gene's germline CDR1 is KGHDR and CDR2 SFDVKD. There are 16 residues in the CDR3. Unmatched junction bases numbered 4, after V lost 0 bases and J lost 2 bases.

Here the CDR3 reads CSASTGPTEAFF. The CDR3 region has the DNA TGCAGTGCTAGCACGGGTCCCACTGAAGCTTTCTTT. The rearrangement uses TRBV20-1 and TRBJ1-1; the D is unclear. This CDR3 is built from 12 residues. The germline gives CDR1 DFQATT, CDR2 SNEGSKA (reference sequence). V was shortened by 3 bases and J by 4 bases, with 9 bases between the two germline ends.

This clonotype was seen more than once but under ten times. DNA for the CDR3: TGCGCCAGCAGCTTGGAACCTGCTAGCGGGGGAGCTACAATGAGGCAGTTCTTC. Protein product: CASSLEPASGGATMRQFF. The V call is TRBV5-1, the J call TRBJ2-1, with TRBD2 matching over 10 bases. The CDR3 runs to 18 residues. After removal of 0 bases from V and 12 bases from J, the junction contained 18 bases not matched to a gene. CDR1 is SGHRS, CDR2 YFSETQ, per germline.

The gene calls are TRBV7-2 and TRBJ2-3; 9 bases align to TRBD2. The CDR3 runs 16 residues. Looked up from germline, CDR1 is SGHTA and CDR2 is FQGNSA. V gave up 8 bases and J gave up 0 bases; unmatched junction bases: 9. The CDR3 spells CASGLIAGVSTDTQYF. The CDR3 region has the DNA TGTGCCAGCGGATTGATAGCGGGAGTTAGCACAGATACGCAGTATTTT.

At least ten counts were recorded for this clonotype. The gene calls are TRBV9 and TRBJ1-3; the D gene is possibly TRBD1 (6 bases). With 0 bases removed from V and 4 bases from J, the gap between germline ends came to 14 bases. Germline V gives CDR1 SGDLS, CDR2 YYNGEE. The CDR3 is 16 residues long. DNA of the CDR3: TGTGCCAGCAGCGTAGAGGCAACAGGGTTGGGAAACACCATATATTTT. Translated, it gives CASSVEATGLGNTIYF.

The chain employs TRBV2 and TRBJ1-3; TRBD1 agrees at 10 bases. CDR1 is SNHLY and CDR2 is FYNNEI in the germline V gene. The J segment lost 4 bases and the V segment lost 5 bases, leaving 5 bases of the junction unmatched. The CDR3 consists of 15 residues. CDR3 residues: CASSPRTGGGNTIYF. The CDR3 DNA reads TGTGCCAGCAGTCCGCGGACAGGGGGAGGAAACACCATATATTTT.

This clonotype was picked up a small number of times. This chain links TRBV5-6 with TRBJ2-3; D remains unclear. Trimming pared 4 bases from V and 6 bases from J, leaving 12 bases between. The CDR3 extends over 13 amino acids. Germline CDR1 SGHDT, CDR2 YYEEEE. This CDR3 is CASSPKGSDTQYF. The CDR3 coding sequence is TGTGCCAGCAGCCCGAAAGGCAGTGATACGCAGTATTTT.

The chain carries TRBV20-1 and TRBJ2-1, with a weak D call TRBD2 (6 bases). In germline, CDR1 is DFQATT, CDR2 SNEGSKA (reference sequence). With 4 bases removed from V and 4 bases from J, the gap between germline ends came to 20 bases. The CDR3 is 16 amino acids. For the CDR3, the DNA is TGCAGTGCTAATAGACCGCGGGGCGGGCGGTACAATGAGCAGTTCTTC. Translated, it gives CSANRPRGGRYNEQFF.

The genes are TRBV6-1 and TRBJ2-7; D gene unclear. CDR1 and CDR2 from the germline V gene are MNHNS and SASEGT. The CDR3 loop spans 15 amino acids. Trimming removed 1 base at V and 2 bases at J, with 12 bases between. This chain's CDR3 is CASSEGVTGTYEQYF. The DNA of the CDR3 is TGTGCCAGCAGTGAAGGAGTGACCGGTACCTACGAGCAGTACTTC.

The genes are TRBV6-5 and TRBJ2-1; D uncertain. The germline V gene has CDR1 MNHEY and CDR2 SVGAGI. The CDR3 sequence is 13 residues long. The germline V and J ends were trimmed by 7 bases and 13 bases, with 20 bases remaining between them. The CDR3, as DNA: TGTGCCAGCACTTCCCCGGGTTCGCGTTTCCAGTTCTTC. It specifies CASTSPGSRFQFF.